The T cell receptor (beta chain) under discussion was sequenced for a study of human T cells and chemical hapten exposure. Study context: Investigators sensitized around 2 cm by around 2 cm of upper inner arm skin with 2% DPC. Study outcomes and limitations: Sensitizing to DPC left TCRs with a frequency above 1 in 1000 unaltered.

In its sample, this clonotype was seen many times. Its antigen is currently unknown. MiXCR, applied by TCRdb to the RACE reads, yields one record per CDR3 protein. The sample has 90,000 or so distinct CDR3 sequences; roughly a tenth are singletons. Regarding time point: patch test 1, 2 weeks after DPC sensitization. Treatment here: therapeutic diphenylcyclopropenone sensitization with weekly scalp DPC. This material consisted of whole blood, taken in connection with sensitization to the hapten diphenylcyclopropenone (DPC). The receptor comes from a man aged 35-49 years with alopecia areata. Some clones in this sample may be carry-over from other donors' samples.

The CDR3 sequence is CATSRDRGEGQPQHF. Written as DNA, the CDR3 is TGTGCCACCAGCAGAGATAGGGGTGAAGGCCAGCCCCAGCATTTT. The gene calls are TRBV15 and TRBJ1-5; weak D call: TRBD1 (5 bases). Trimming cost V 0 bases and J 7 bases, with 13 bases left between them. CDR3 length: 15 residues. The germline CDR1 and CDR2 sequences are LNHNV and YYDKDF (reference sequence).